The TCR beta chain under discussion was sequenced for a study of T-cell reconstitution after alpha-beta-depleted transplantation in children. This clonotype was detected a few times. V trimming: 0 bases; J trimming: 4 bases; junction bases outside the gene matches: 3. The germline gives CDR1 MNHEY, CDR2 SVGEGT. The CDR3 consists of 15 residues. Preparation of the TCRbeta library used unique molecular identifiers. TCRdb analysed the PCR reads with MiXCR anew, one entry per CDR3 protein. The sample lists roughly 500,000 distinct CDR3 sequences, less than 35% seen once, with 2% to 2.5% in the top ten. This TCR was recovered from a human donor who donated a stem cell graft to a child with aplastic anemia. The V and J genes are TRBV6-2 or TRBV6-3 and TRBJ2-7, with 10 bases matching TRBD2. The source material was PBMCs from the stem cell graft donor, sampled from the stem cell graft. CDR3 DNA sequence: TGTGCCAGCAGTTACTCCCCTAGCGGGAGTTACGAGCAGTACGTC. Translating gives CASSYSPSGSYEQYV.